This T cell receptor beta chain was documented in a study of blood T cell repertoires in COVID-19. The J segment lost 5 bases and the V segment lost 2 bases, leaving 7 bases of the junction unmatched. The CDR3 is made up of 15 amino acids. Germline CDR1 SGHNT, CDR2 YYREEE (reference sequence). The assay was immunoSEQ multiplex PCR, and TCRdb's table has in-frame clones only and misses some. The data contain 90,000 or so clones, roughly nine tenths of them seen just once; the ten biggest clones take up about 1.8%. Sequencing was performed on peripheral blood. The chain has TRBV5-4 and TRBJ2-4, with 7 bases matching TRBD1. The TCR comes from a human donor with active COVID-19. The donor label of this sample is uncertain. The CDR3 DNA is TGTGCCAGCAGCTTAAACAGGGGTGGGGAAAACATTCAGTACTTC. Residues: CASSLNRGGENIQYF.